These 17 T cell receptor beta chains were sequenced from one sample in a study of memory CD4+ T cells and cytomegalovirus serostatus. The sort gate was single viable CD3+CD4+CD8-CD45RO+ cells for memory CD4+ T cells. Some clones are missing from TCRdb's copy, which holds only in-frame ones; the method was immunoSEQ multiplex PCR. The sample includes roughly 76,000 clones, approximately 78% of them seen just once. The specimen sequenced was memory CD4+ T cells from blood. The receptors stem from an adult in good health and CMV-seropositive.

The V call is TRBV6-5, the J call TRBJ2-5, with no clear D. Germline V CDR1 and CDR2: MNHEY, SVGAGI. CDR3 length equals 13 residues. V shed 2 bases and J shed 9 bases, with 13 bases lying between them. The CDR3 loop is CASSYVKMGPQYF. CDR3 nucleotide sequence: TGTGCCAGCAGTTACGTCAAAATGGGTCCCCAGTACTTC.

The chain combines TRBV2 with TRBJ2-1; weak D call: TRBD2 (5 bases). The CDR3 loop spans 13 amino acids. V dropped 8 bases and J dropped 4 bases, with 12 bases sitting between them. Germline V gene lookup returns CDR1 SNHLY and CDR2 FYNNEI. CDR3 in DNA: TGTGCCAGCCTCCGGGAACTGTACAATGAGCAGTTCTTC. This gives the protein CASLRELYNEQFF.

V is TRBV5-1 and J is TRBJ1-1; 12 bases are a match to TRBD1. The V segment lost 4 bases and the J segment 3 bases; nucleotides outside the gene matches: 10. Per germline, CDR1 SGHRS and CDR2 YFSETQ. This CDR3 region has 17 residues. CDR3 region: CASSLTGQGALDTEAFF. The DNA of the CDR3 is TGCGCCAGCAGCCTCACGGGACAGGGGGCGTTGGACACTGAAGCTTTCTTT.

CDR3 sequence (DNA): TGTGCCATCAGTGAGTGGGGACAGGGGAACGAAAAACTGTTTTTT. Translating gives CAISEWGQGNEKLFF. The chain uses TRBV10-3 and TRBJ1-4, with TRBD1 identical over 10 bases. The CDR3 spans 15 residues. Per germline, CDR1 ENHRY and CDR2 SYGVKD. The V segment lost 1 base and the J segment 8 bases; nucleotides outside the gene matches: 4.

The gene calls are TRBV5-4 and TRBJ2-2; 7 positions agree with TRBD1. Trimming at V came to 4 bases and at J to 2 bases, leaving 5 bases not matched to a gene. Germline V CDR1 and CDR2: SGHNT, YYREEE (reference sequence). The CDR3 runs to 15 residues. The CDR3 reads CASSRGQINTGELFF. Written as DNA, the CDR3 is TGTGCCAGCAGCCGGGGACAGATTAACACCGGGGAGCTGTTTTTT.

This clone was counted a few times. The chain combines TRBV28 with TRBJ1-1; D is uncertain. Trimming pared 6 bases from V and 2 bases from J, leaving 10 bases between. This CDR3 is built from 13 residues. The germline V gene has CDR1 MDHEN and CDR2 SYDVKM. The CDR3 sequence is CASSPTSNTEAFF. The DNA of the CDR3 is TGTGCCAGCAGCCCCACTTCCAACACTGAAGCTTTCTTT.

In its sample, this clone is medium-sized (0.01 to 0.1%). The gene calls are TRBV7-2 and TRBJ1-2; maybe TRBD1 (5 bases). Germline V gene data show CDR1 as SGHTA and CDR2 as FQGNSA. The germline V and J ends were trimmed by 5 bases and 4 bases, with 20 bases remaining between them. CDR3 length: 16 amino acids. CDR3: CASSPSLGAKGYGYTF. In DNA form, the CDR3 reads TGTGCCAGCAGCCCTTCCCTCGGGGCAAAGGGCTATGGCTACACCTTC.

V and J are TRBV30 and TRBJ2-1; 9 bases match TRBD2. After removal of 5 bases from V and 3 bases from J, the junction contained 5 bases not matched to a gene. The CDR3 extends over 14 amino acids. CDR1 and CDR2 from the germline V gene are GTSNPN and SVGIG (reference sequence). CDR3: CAWAGTSLYNEQFF. The DNA of the CDR3 is TGTGCCTGGGCCGGGACTAGCCTCTACAATGAGCAGTTCTTC.

The chain combines TRBV10-3 with TRBJ1-2; D not resolved. CDR3 length: 12 amino acids. V lost 4 bases and J 8 bases, leaving 11 bases between the germline ends. From germline, CDR1 is ENHRY and CDR2 SYGVKD. The CDR3 DNA is TGTGCCATCAGTGCTAAGCGGGGAGGCTACACCTTC. Translating gives CAISAKRGGYTF.

The CDR3 spells CASSLETPNYGYTF. Here the CDR3 DNA reads TGTGCCAGCAGCTTAGAAACCCCTAACTATGGCTACACCTTC. The J gene is TRBJ1-2, the V gene TRBV7-9; D is unclear. This CDR3 contains 14 residues. Germline V lookup: CDR1 SEHNR, CDR2 FQNEAQ (reference sequence). Trimming pared 1 base from V and 0 bases from J, leaving 6 bases between.

The chain combines TRBV19 with TRBJ1-1, with D perhaps TRBD1 (5 bases). The CDR3 loop spans 14 amino acids. In germline, CDR1 is LNHDA, CDR2 SQIVND (reference sequence). V lost 4 bases, J lost 5 bases, and 14 bases lay in between. The CDR3 loop reads CASSRYQGSTEAFF. The DNA for the CDR3 is TGTGCCAGTAGTAGGTATCAGGGTTCAACTGAAGCTTTCTTT.

The count of this clone is one. The J gene is TRBJ1-3, the V gene TRBV11-2; no reliable D call. The CDR3 is 15 amino acids. The germline CDR1 and CDR2 sequences are SGHAT and FQNNGV. Deletions cut 3 bases from V and 7 bases from J, with 16 bases between. CDR3 amino acids: CASSLAGIFGNTIYF. The CDR3 nucleotides read TGTGCCAGCAGCTTGGCAGGCATCTTTGGGAACACCATATATTTT.

V and J are TRBV5-6 and TRBJ2-5; D is ambiguous. V dropped 4 bases and J dropped 5 bases, with 15 bases sitting between them. The CDR3 spans 14 residues. Germline-derived CDR1 and CDR2 are SGHDT and YYEEEE. CDR3 protein: CASSPGPNGETQYF. CDR3 DNA: TGTGCCAGCAGCCCGGGTCCTAATGGGGAGACCCAGTACTTC.

The chain combines TRBV4-1 with TRBJ1-5, with D hard to call. Germline V gives CDR1 MGHRA, CDR2 YSYEKL. The CDR3 is made up of 16 amino acids. With 1 base removed from V and 2 bases from J, the gap between germline ends came to 12 bases. CDR3 protein: CASSQGMSLGNQPQHF. The CDR3 region has the DNA TGCGCCAGCAGCCAAGGAATGTCCCTGGGCAATCAGCCCCAGCATTTT.

The CDR3 sequence is CASSGTSGSLQFF. CDR3 sequence (DNA): TGTGCCAGCAGCGGTACTAGCGGGAGTTTGCAGTTCTTC. This rearrangement joins TRBV11-3 to TRBJ2-1; 11 positions agree with TRBD2. Germline V CDR1 and CDR2: SGHNT, YENEEA. The CDR3 spans 13 residues. The ends lost 5 bases at V and 12 bases at J; junction bases unmatched: 6.

This rearrangement joins TRBV9 to TRBJ1-1, with D unclear. Germline lookup yields CDR1 SGDLS and CDR2 YYNGEE. V shed 4 bases and J shed 3 bases, with 16 bases lying between them. There are 15 residues in the CDR3. In nucleotides, the CDR3 is TGTGCCAGCAGCCTCTATCAGGACTTGCACACTGAAGCTTTCTTT. Protein sequence: CASSLYQDLHTEAFF.

V usage is TRBV5-6 and J usage is TRBJ2-6; D remains unclear. V lost 0 bases, J lost 0 bases, and 7 bases lay in between. Germline CDR1 SGHDT, CDR2 YYEEEE. This CDR3 is 16 amino acids long. The CDR3 DNA is TGTGCCAGCAGCTTGGGGCCGAACTCTGGGGCCAACGTCCTGACTTTC. Amino acid sequence: CASSLGPNSGANVLTF.